This T cell receptor (beta chain) is drawn from a study of neurological immune-mediated disorders. Study results and caveats: Levels of TCR clonal expansion peaked in HTLV-1-associated myelopathy and reached their lowest in multiple sclerosis, under those of healthy controls. Private repertoires in all groups were suggested by the finding that expanded clones across subjects shared no CDR3 amino acid sequences. Among 34 multiple sclerosis patients, phylogenetic grouping put the repertoires of 18 into a single related-CDR3 cluster, a possible signature.

This clonotype was seen many times. Its antigen remains unidentified. CDR1 DFQATT and CDR2 SNEGSKA come from the germline V gene (reference sequence). This CDR3 region has 15 residues. V gave up 5 bases and J gave up 4 bases, with 20 bases separating them. The cDNA was synthesized by means of template-switch 5'RACE, which was carried out with 10-nucleotide random UMIs. From the 5' RACE reads, TCRdb called clonotypes with MiXCR, one entry per CDR3 protein. The data contain about 55,000 distinct CDR3 sequences, 3% to 4.5% of them singletons. Sequenced input: CD4+ T cells from blood. This receptor was obtained from a middle-aged woman with multiple sclerosis. The chain recombines TRBV20-1 with TRBJ1-1, with D perhaps matching TRBD1 (5 bases). DNA for the CDR3: TGCAGTGCTTCACCCGGGGCCCGGGGGGGCACTGAAGCTTTCTTT. It codes for CSASPGARGGTEAFF.